This T cell receptor (beta chain) was retrieved from a study of blood T cell repertoires in COVID-19. Study at large: Material from acute and convalescent COVID-19 was sourced from the United States, Italy and Spain.

V lost 0 bases, J lost 1 base, and 15 bases lay in between. CDR3 length: 18 residues. Germline lookup yields CDR1 SGHAT and CDR2 FQNNGV. Which cohort a participant joined came from the clinical history participants gave. Profiling relied on immunoSEQ multiplex PCR, and the TCRdb table lists in-frame clones only, not all of them. The table shows about 300,000 clones, with around 91% occurring only once. The receptor's source is a woman between 18 and 29 years old with acute COVID-19. This chain links TRBV11-2 with TRBJ2-2; D possibly corresponds to TRBD2 (6 bases). Sequenced sample: PBMCs or T cells enriched from blood (not recorded which). CDR3 bases: TGTGCCAGCAGCTTAGATTTGCTGGGAGGATGGAACACCGGGGAGCTGTTTTTT. This codes for CASSLDLLGGWNTGELFF.